A single TCR beta chain is shown here with its context. What it recognizes is unknown. V was cut by 7 bases and J by 3 bases, with 7 bases left in between. CDR1 MNHNS and CDR2 SASEGT come from the germline V gene. The CDR3 covers 12 residues. This entry comes from a study of cytomegalovirus exposure and HLA in healthy donors. Findings and limits, study-wide: Researchers catalogued under 200 TCR beta chains as cytomegalovirus-associated.

Clones were read by immunoSEQ multiplex PCR, and TCRdb kept only the in-frame ones, dropping some. The sample carries tens of thousands of clones, around 96% recorded once. The chain links TRBV6-1 to TRBJ1-5, with D unclear. The clonotype comes from a man younger than 30 in good health and CMV-seronegative. Sequenced sample: PBMCs. The CDR3 DNA reads as TGTGCCAGCACCGAGGACAATCAGCCCCAGCATTTT. Amino acids: CASTEDNQPQHF.